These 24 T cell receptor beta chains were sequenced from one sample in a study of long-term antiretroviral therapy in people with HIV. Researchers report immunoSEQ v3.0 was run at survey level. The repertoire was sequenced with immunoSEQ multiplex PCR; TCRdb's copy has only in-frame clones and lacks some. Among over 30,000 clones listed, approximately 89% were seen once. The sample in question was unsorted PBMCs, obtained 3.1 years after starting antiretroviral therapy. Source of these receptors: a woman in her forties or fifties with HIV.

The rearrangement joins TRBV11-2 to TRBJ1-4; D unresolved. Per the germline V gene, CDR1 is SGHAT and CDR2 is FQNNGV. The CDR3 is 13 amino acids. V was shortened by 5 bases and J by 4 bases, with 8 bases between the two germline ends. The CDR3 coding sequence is TGTGCCAGCAGCCTACGATTTAATGAAAAACTGTTTTTT. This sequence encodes CASSLRFNEKLFF.

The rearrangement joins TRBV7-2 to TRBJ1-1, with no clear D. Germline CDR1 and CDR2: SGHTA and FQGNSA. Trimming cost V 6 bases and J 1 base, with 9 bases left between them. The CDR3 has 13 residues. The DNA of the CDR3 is TGTGCCAGCAGTAGAGGGCGGAACACTGAAGCTTTCTTT. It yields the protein CASSRGRNTEAFF.

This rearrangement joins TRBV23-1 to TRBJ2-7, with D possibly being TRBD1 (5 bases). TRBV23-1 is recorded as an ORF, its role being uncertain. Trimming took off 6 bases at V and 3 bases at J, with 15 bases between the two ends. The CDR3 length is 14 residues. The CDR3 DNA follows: TGCGCCAGCAGCCATCCCCGTGACAGCTACGAGCAGTACTTC. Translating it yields CASSHPRDSYEQYF.

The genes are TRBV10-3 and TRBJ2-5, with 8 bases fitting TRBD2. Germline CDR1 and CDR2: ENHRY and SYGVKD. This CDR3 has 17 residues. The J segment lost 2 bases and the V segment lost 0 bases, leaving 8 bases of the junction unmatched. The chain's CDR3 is CAISESRRGVSQETQYF. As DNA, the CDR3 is TGTGCCATCAGTGAGTCGAGGCGGGGGGTGAGTCAAGAGACCCAGTACTTC.

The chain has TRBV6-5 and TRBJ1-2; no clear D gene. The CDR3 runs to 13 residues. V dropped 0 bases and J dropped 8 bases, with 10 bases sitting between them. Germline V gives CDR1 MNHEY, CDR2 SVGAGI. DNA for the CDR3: TGTGCCAGCAGTTACTCGACGGTCGGAGGCTACACCTTC. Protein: CASSYSTVGGYTF.

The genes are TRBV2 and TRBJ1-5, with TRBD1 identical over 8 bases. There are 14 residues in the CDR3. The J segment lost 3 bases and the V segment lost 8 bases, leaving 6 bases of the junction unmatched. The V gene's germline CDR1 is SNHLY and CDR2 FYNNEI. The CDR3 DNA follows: TGTGCCAGCGTACGGCAGGGGGCCAATCAGCCCCAGCATTTT. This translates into CASVRQGANQPQHF.

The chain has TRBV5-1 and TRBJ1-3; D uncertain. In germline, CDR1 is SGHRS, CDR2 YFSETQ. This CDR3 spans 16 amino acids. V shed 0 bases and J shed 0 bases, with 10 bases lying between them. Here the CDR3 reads CASSLAGGGSGNTIYF. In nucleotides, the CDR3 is TGCGCCAGCAGCTTGGCCGGAGGCGGCTCTGGAAACACCATATATTTT.

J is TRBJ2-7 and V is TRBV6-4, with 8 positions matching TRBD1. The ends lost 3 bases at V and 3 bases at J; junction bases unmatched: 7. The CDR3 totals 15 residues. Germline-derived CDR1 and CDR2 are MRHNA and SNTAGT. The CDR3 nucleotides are TGTGCCAGCAGTGAGGACAGGGCGCTCCACTACGAGCAGTACTTC. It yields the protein CASSEDRALHYEQYF.

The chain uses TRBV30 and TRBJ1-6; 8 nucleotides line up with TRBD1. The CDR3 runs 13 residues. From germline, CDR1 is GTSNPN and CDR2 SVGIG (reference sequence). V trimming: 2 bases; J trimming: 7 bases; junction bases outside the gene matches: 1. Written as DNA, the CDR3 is TGTGCCTGGAGTCCAGGGGGCAATTCACCCCTCCACTTT. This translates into CAWSPGGNSPLHF.

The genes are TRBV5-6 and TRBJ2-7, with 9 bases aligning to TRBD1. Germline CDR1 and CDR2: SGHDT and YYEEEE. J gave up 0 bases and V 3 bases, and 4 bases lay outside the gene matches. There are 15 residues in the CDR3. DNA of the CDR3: TGTGCCAGCAGCTCTTGGGACAGGGCCTCCTACGAGCAGTACTTC. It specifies CASSSWDRASYEQYF.

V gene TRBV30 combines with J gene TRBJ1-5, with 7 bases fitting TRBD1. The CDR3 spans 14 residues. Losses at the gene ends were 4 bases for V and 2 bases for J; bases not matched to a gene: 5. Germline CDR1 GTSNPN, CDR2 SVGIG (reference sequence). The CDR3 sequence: CAWTTGKGNQPQHF. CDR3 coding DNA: TGTGCCTGGACGACAGGGAAGGGCAATCAGCCCCAGCATTTT. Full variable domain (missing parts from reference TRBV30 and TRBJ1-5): SQTIHQWPATLVQPVGSPLSLECTVEGTSNPNLYWYRQAAGRGLQLLFYSVGIGQISSEVPQNLSASRPQDRQFILSSKKLLLSDSGFYLCAWTTGKGNQPQHFGDGTRLSIL.

The DNA of the CDR3 is TGCGCCAGCAGCGAGGGGCCCAGCTCCTACGAGCAGTACTTC. Translated: CASSEGPSSYEQYF. The chain recombines TRBV5-1 with TRBJ2-7; the D call may be TRBD1 or TRBD2 (5 bases each). The germline V gene has CDR1 SGHRS and CDR2 YFSETQ. The CDR3 sequence is 14 residues long. V was shortened by 4 bases and J by 0 bases, with 11 bases between the two germline ends.

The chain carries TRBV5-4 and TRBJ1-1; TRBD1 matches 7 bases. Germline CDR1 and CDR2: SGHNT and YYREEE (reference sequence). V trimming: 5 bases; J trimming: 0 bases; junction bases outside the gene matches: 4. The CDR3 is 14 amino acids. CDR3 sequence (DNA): TGTGCCAGCAGGCGGGACAGTGTGAACACTGAAGCTTTCTTT. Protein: CASRRDSVNTEAFF.

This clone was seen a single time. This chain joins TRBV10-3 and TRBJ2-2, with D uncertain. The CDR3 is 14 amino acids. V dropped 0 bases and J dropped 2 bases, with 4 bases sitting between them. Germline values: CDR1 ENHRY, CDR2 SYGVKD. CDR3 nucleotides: TGTGCCATCAGTGAGTCACAAAACACCGGGGAGCTGTTTTTT. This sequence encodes CAISESQNTGELFF.

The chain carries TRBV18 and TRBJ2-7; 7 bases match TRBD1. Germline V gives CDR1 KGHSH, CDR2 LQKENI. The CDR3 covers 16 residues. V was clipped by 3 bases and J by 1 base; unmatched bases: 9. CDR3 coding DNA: TGTGCCAGCTCACCCGCCGGGACAGTCCCTTCCTACGAGCAGTACTTC. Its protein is CASSPAGTVPSYEQYF.

The CDR3 DNA is TGTGCCAGCAGCACAGGGGGAGGGCTAGCCAAAAACATTCAGTACTTC. Residues: CASSTGGGLAKNIQYF. J is TRBJ2-4 and V is TRBV27; D perhaps matches TRBD1 (8 bases). Germline assignment: CDR1 MNHEY and CDR2 SMNVEV (reference sequence). Deletions cut 6 bases from V and 0 bases from J, with 15 bases between. The CDR3 sequence is 16 residues long.

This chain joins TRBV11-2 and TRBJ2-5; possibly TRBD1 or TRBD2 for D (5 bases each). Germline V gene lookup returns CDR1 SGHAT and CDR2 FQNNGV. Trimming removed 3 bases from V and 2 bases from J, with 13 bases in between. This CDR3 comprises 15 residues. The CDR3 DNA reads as TGTGCCAGCAGCTTGAGGGGAGTTGCTCAAGAGACCCAGTACTTC. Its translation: CASSLRGVAQETQYF.

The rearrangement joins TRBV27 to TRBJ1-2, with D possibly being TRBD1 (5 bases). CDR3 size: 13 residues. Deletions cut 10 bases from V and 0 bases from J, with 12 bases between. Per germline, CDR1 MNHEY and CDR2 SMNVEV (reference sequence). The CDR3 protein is CATGGGSNYGYTF. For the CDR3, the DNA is TGTGCCACCGGGGGGGGATCTAACTATGGCTACACCTTC.

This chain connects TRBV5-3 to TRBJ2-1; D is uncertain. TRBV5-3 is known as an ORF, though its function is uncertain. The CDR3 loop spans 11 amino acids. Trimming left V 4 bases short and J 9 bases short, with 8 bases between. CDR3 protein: CARSPDGEQFF. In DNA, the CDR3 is TGTGCCAGAAGCCCCGACGGTGAGCAGTTCTTC.

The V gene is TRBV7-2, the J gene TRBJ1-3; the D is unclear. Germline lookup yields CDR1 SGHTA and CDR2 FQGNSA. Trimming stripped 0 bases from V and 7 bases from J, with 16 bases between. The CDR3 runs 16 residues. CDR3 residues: CASSLAQLSSWNTIYF. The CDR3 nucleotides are TGTGCCAGCAGCTTAGCGCAACTTAGTAGTTGGAACACCATATATTTT. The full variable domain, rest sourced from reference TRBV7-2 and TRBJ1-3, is GAGVSQSPSNKVTEKGKDVELRCDPISGHTALYWYRQSLGQGLEFLIYFQGNSAPDKSGLPSDRFSAERTGGSVSTLTIQRTQQEDSAVYLCASSLAQLSSWNTIYFGEGSWLTVV.

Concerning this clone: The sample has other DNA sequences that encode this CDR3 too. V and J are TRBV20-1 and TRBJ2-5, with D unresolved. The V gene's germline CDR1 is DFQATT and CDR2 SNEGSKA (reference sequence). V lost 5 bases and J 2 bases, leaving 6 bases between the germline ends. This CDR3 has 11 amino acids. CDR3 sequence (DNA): TGCAGTGCTCGTGGGCAAGAGACCCAGTACTTC. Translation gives CSARGQETQYF.

The CDR3 here is CASSPRQSLNTGELFF. CDR3 sequence (DNA): TGTGCCAGCAGTCCCAGACAGAGTTTGAACACCGGGGAGCTGTTTTTT. The chain couples TRBV27 to TRBJ2-2, with TRBD1 as a possible D gene (5 bases). The germline gives CDR1 MNHEY, CDR2 SMNVEV (reference sequence). This CDR3 region has 16 residues. The V and J ends lost 5 bases and 1 base respectively, with 14 bases between them.

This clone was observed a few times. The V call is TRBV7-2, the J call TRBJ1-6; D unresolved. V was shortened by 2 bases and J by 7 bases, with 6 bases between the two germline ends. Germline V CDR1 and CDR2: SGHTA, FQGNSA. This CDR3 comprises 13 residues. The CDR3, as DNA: TGTGCCAGCAGCTTATATGGGAATTCACCCCTCCACTTT. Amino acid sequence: CASSLYGNSPLHF.

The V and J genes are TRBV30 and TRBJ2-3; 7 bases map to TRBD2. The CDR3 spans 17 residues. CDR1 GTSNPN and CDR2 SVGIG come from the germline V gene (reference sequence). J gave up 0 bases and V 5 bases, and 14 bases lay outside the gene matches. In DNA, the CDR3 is TGTGCCTGGGACGTCGGAGCGGGGCGTGCTAGCACAGATACGCAGTATTTT. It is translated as CAWDVGAGRASTDTQYF.